Presented here are 19 T cell receptor beta chains from one specimen sequenced in a study of regulatory T cells in long-lasting Graves disease. Construction of TCR beta libraries relied on iRepertoire HTBI primers and on Arm-PCR targeting CDR3 regions. One entry per CDR3 protein results from TCRdb running MiXCR on the multiplex PCR reads. There are around 230,000 distinct CDR3 sequences in the sample; around 17% occur only once, and around 20% lies in the top ten. Sample time point: newly diagnosed GD, antithyroid drugs for less than 3 months. The TCR library was made from RNA extracted from PBMCs. The starting material was peripheral blood mononuclear cells (PBMCs), obtained at new diagnosis, from a patient treated with antithyroid drugs. The receptor source for this set is a female donor with Graves disease.

This clonotype was counted ten times or more. The chain links TRBV10-3 to TRBJ2-7; D is ambiguous. Per germline, CDR1 ENHRY and CDR2 SYGVKD. This CDR3 has 16 residues. The ends were cut back, 2 bases at V and 11 bases at J, with 25 bases in the middle. As DNA, the CDR3 is TGTGCCATCAGTGAGAACGAGGTCGGCACAAAGAACGGCAAGTACTTC. Amino acids: CAISENEVGTKNGKYF.

This clonotype was observed at least ten times. The gene calls are TRBV6-2 or TRBV6-3 and TRBJ1-1; the D is unclear. Germline values: CDR1 MNHEY, CDR2 SVGEGT. The V gene lost 7 bases and the J gene lost 0 bases, with 12 bases spanning the gap. This CDR3 spans 14 amino acids. CDR3 sequence reads: CASIPYSLNTEAFF. The CDR3 DNA sequence: TGTGCCAGCATCCCGTACAGCCTGAACACTGAAGCTTTCTTT.

For this clonotype: This likely traces to a read error, being one base from a far larger clone. CDR3 nucleotide sequence: TGTGCCAGCAGCTTTTCTGGAGAGACCCAGTACTTC. Its translation is CASSFSGETQYF. The chain couples TRBV11-2 to TRBJ2-5; D is uncertain. The ends were cut back, 3 bases at V and 4 bases at J, with 6 bases in the middle. Germline V gene data show CDR1 as SGHAT and CDR2 as FQNNGV. This CDR3 contains 12 residues.

This clonotype was seen at least ten times. The chain is built from TRBV24-1 and TRBJ2-2, with D tentatively TRBD2 (6 bases). The V end lost 1 base, the J end lost 6 bases, and 14 bases lay between the germline ends. Looked up from germline, CDR1 is KGHDR and CDR2 is SFDVKD. The CDR3 covers 16 residues. CDR3 in amino acids: CATSDFREGTPGELFF. The CDR3 DNA follows: TGTGCCACCAGTGATTTCAGGGAAGGGACTCCCGGGGAGCTGTTTTTT.

The chain recombines TRBV4-3 with TRBJ2-2, with TRBD1 identical over 8 bases. Trimming took 1 base from V and 6 from J; bases not matched to a gene: 7. There are 16 residues in the CDR3. The germline V gene encodes CDR1 LGHNA and CDR2 YSLEER. CDR3 protein: CASSQALGTGPGELFF. DNA for the CDR3: TGCGCCAGCAGCCAAGCCCTCGGGACAGGCCCCGGGGAGCTGTTTTTT.

This clonotype showed up many times. The chain is built from TRBV20-1 and TRBJ2-7, with D possibly TRBD1 on 6 matching bases. Trimming cost V 6 bases and J 3 bases, with 18 bases left between them. The CDR3 consists of 14 residues. Germline lookup yields CDR1 DFQATT and CDR2 SNEGSKA (reference sequence). CDR3 in amino acids: CSALTGSGNYEQYF. The CDR3 nucleotides read TGCAGTGCACTCACAGGGTCGGGTAACTACGAGCAGTACTTC.

J is TRBJ1-6 and V is TRBV4-3; a weak D match, TRBD1 (6 bases). Between the trimmed V and J ends, which lost 5 bases and 5 bases, there was a span of 10 bases. This CDR3 has 14 amino acids. Germline CDR1 reads LGHNA; CDR2 reads YSLEER. The CDR3 nucleotides read TGCGCCAGCAGCGGTTACAGGGATAATTCACCCCTCCACTTT. Its translation: CASSGYRDNSPLHF.

The gene calls are TRBV12-3 or TRBV12-4 and TRBJ1-2, with D hard to call. The ends were cut back, 3 bases at V and 4 bases at J, with 21 bases in the middle. This CDR3 is built from 17 residues. CDR3 residues: CASSFLSGSPTGYGYTF. The CDR3 DNA is TGTGCCAGCAGTTTCCTCTCGGGAAGCCCTACGGGCTATGGCTACACCTTC.

This clonotype was seen repeatedly, ten times or more. The rearrangement links TRBV6-1 to TRBJ1-2; tentative D call: TRBD1 (6 bases). V dropped 5 bases and J dropped 7 bases, with 17 bases sitting between them. There are 14 residues in the CDR3. CDR1 is MNHNS and CDR2 is SASEGT in the germline V gene. The CDR3 spells CASSQTIRGGGYTF. The DNA of the CDR3 is TGTGCCAGCAGTCAGACAATCAGGGGAGGTGGCTACACCTTC.

In its sample, this clonotype was seen once. As the CDR3 is not closed by the conserved phenylalanine or tryptophan, this likely results from a read error. The limits of the CDR3 on the DNA are not certain, so only TCRdb's listed CDR3 is given. The chain combines TRBV5-5 with TRBJ1-1. The CDR3 is 16 amino acids in total, end residues counted. Germline CDR1 SGHKS, CDR2 YYEKEE (reference sequence). Here the CDR3 reads CASSLGAGFRNTEGFL.

The chain carries TRBV9 and TRBJ2-7; 16 positions agree with TRBD2. Germline lookup yields CDR1 SGDLS and CDR2 YYNGEE. The J segment lost 7 bases and the V segment lost 0 bases, leaving 7 bases of the junction unmatched. The CDR3 contains 17 residues. CDR3 protein: CASSVEGTSGRAEEQYF. Here the CDR3 DNA reads TGTGCCAGCAGCGTAGAGGGGACTAGCGGGAGGGCCGAGGAGCAGTACTTC.

This clonotype was seen many times. The chain has TRBV6-5 and TRBJ1-1; D gene uncertain. The ends were cut back, 0 bases at V and 1 base at J, with 6 bases in the middle. The germline V gene encodes CDR1 MNHEY and CDR2 SVGAGI. The length of the CDR3 is 14 residues. CDR3 DNA: TGTGCCAGCAGTTACTCCTCGGAGAACACTGAAGCTTTCTTT. This sequence encodes CASSYSSENTEAFF.

This clonotype was recorded at least ten times. The chain uses TRBV7-2 and TRBJ1-5; 12 nucleotides line up with TRBD1. V was clipped by 0 bases and J by 6 bases; unmatched bases: 3. This CDR3 has 16 residues. CDR1 is SGHTA, CDR2 FQGNSA, per germline. CDR3 DNA: TGTGCCAGCAGCTTAGCCGGGACAGGGGGCTTTCAGCCCCAGCATTTT. This translates into CASSLAGTGGFQPQHF.

This clonotype was seen ten or more times. CDR3 coding DNA: TGTGCCAGCACAGATCTACAGGGGGCGTGGACTGGGGCCAACGTCCTGACTTTC. It translates to CASTDLQGAWTGANVLTF. This chain links TRBV12-3 or TRBV12-4 with TRBJ2-6; 9 positions match TRBD1. Trimming removed 7 bases from V and 2 bases from J; junction bases left unmatched: 12. The CDR3 contains 18 residues.

This clonotype was seen at least ten times. The rearrangement uses TRBV6-2 or TRBV6-3 and TRBJ2-6, with D uncertain. The CDR3 has 15 amino acids. The V and J ends lost 6 bases and 0 bases respectively, with 9 bases between them. Germline CDR1 MNHEY, CDR2 SVGEGT. DNA for the CDR3: TGTGCCAGCAGGCCGCGGCTCTCTGGGGCCAACGTCCTGACTTTC. Its protein product is CASRPRLSGANVLTF.

This clonotype was detected many times. The chain has TRBV15 and TRBJ1-4; 11 nucleotides agree with TRBD1. CDR1 is LNHNV and CDR2 is YYDKDF in the germline V gene (reference sequence). Losses at the gene ends were 7 bases for V and 7 bases for J; bases not matched to a gene: 14. The CDR3 has 17 amino acids. The DNA of the CDR3 is TGTGCCACCACTGTTAAGCGAGGGACAGGGGGATTTGAAAAACTGTTTTTT. As protein: CATTVKRGTGGFEKLFF.

In this sample, this clonotype turned up a few times. The chain is built from TRBV20-1 and TRBJ2-3, with 7 bases aligning to TRBD1. Germline assignment: CDR1 DFQATT and CDR2 SNEGSKA (reference sequence). This CDR3 spans 12 amino acids. After removal of 5 bases from V and 9 bases from J, the junction contained 8 bases not matched to a gene. The CDR3 bases are TGCAGTGCTGGGGAGCCCAGGGGGACGCAGTATTTT. Protein sequence: CSAGEPRGTQYF.

This clonotype occurred many times. The gene calls are TRBV6-2 or TRBV6-3 and TRBJ2-1, with a possible D match to TRBD2 (5 bases). The CDR3 sequence is 16 residues long. Per the germline V gene, CDR1 is MNHEY and CDR2 is SVGEGT. Trimming pared 5 bases from V and 7 bases from J, leaving 21 bases between. In nucleotides, the CDR3 is TGTGCCAGCAGTGGTCAGACCCGGGGTGGGTCAAATGAGCAGTTCTTC. Its translation: CASSGQTRGGSNEQFF.

This clonotype was seen repeatedly, ten times or more. The J gene is TRBJ1-2, the V gene TRBV29-1, with D possibly matching TRBD1 (5 bases). The CDR3 covers 12 residues. Deletions cut 3 bases from V and 3 bases from J, with 8 bases between. Germline V gene sequence: CDR1 SQVTM, CDR2 ANQGSEA. CDR3 DNA sequence: TGCAGCGTTGAGGGGGACGACTATGGCTACACCTTC. It yields the protein CSVEGDDYGYTF.